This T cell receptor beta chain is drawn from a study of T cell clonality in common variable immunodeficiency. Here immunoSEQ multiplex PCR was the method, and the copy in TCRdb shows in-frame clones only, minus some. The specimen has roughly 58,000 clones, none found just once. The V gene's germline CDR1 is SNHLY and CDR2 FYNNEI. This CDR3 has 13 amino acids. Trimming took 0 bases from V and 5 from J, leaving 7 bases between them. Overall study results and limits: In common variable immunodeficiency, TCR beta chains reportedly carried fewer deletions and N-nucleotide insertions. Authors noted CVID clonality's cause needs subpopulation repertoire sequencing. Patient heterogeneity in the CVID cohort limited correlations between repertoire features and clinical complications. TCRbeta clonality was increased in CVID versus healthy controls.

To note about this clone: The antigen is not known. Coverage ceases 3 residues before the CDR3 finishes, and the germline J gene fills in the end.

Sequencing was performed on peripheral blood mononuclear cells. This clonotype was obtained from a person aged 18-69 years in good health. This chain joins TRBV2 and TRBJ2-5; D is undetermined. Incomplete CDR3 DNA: TGTGCCAGCAGTGAAGCAGGGTACGAGACC. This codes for CASSEAGYET. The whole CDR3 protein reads CASSEAGYETQYF.